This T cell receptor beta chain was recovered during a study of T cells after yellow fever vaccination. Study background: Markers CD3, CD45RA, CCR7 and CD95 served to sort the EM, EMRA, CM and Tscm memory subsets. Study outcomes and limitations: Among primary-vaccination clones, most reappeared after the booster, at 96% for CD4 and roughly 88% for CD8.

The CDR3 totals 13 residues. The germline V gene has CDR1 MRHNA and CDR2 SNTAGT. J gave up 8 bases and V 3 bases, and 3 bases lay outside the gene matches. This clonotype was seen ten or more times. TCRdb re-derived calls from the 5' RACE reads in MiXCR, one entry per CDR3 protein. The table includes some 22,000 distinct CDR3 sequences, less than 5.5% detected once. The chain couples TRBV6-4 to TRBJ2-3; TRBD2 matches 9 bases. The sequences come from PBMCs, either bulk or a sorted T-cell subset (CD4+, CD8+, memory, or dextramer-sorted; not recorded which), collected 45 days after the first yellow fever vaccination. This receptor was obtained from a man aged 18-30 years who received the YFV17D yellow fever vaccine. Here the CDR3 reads CASSDKTSGTQYF. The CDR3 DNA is TGTGCCAGCAGTGATAAGACTAGCGGTACGCAGTATTTT.